This T cell receptor beta chain comes out of a study of blood T cell repertoires in COVID-19. In its sample, this clone was seen once. Germline V gene data show CDR1 as SEHNR and CDR2 as FQNEAQ (reference sequence). The CDR3 has 15 amino acids. Between the trimmed V and J ends, which lost 4 bases and 6 bases, there was a span of 17 bases. Data came from immunoSEQ multiplex PCR; TCRdb stores just in-frame clones and leaves some out. Found here are some 120,000 clones, less than 95% of them singletons; the top ten hold 1.8%. V and J are TRBV7-9 and TRBJ2-3, with D possibly TRBD1 on 5 matching bases. Sequencing used peripheral blood. The source of this sequence is a human donor with active COVID-19. The donor label of this sample is uncertain. The CDR3 loop is CASSSSGSFRDTQYF. CDR3 coding DNA: TGTGCCAGCAGCTCATCAGGGTCCTTTCGGGATACGCAGTATTTT.